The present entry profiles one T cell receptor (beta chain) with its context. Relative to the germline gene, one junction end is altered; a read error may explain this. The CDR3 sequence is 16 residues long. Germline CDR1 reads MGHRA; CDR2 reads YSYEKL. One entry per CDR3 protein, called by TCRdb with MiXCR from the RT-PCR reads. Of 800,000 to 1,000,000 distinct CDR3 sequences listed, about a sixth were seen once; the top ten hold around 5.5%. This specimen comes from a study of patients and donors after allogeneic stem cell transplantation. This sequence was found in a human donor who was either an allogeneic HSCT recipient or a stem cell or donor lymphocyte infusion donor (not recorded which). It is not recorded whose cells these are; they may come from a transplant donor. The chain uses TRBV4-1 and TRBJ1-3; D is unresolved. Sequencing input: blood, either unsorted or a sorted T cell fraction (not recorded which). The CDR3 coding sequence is TGCGCCAGCAGCCAACCGGGCGCAACCTCTGAAAACACCATATATTTT. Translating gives CASSQPGATSENTIYF.